These 12 T cell receptor beta chains came from one sample sequenced in a study of spatial heterogeneity in lung cancer. Time point of the sample: blood at routine non-recurrence follow-up after resection. TCRdb ran MiXCR on the 5' RACE reads and lists one entry per CDR3 protein. The table records tens of thousands of distinct CDR3 sequences, over 9.5% of them present only once. Sequencing was performed on PBMCs, taken at follow-up. These receptors were taken from a male donor with early-stage non-small cell lung cancer.

The sample holds a few counts of this clonotype. The CDR3 spells CSAGPGGSLNEQYF. The DNA of the CDR3 is TGCAGTGCTGGACCCGGCGGGAGCTTGAACGAGCAGTACTTC. This rearrangement joins TRBV20-1 to TRBJ2-7; 7 bases match TRBD2. The ends lost 5 bases at V and 5 bases at J; junction bases unmatched: 12. The length of the CDR3 is 14 residues. CDR1 DFQATT and CDR2 SNEGSKA come from the germline V gene (reference sequence).

The table lists this clonotype with a few counts. V gene TRBV12-3 or TRBV12-4 combines with J gene TRBJ2-4, with 16 bases lining up with TRBD2. The J segment lost 9 bases and the V segment lost 5 bases, leaving 10 bases of the junction unmatched. The CDR3 extends over 17 amino acids. CDR3 amino acids: CASSHEGLAGGPVIQYF. CDR3 nucleotide sequence: TGTGCCAGCAGTCACGAGGGACTAGCGGGGGGGCCGGTCATTCAGTACTTC.

This clonotype was seen many times. The rearrangement links TRBV12-3 or TRBV12-4 to TRBJ2-7; 10 bases fit TRBD1. V was pared by 5 bases and J by 7 bases, with 11 bases of the junction left unmatched. The CDR3 is made up of 15 amino acids. CDR3 in amino acids: CASSTSGQGRYEQYF. The CDR3 nucleotides are TGTGCCAGCAGTACCTCGGGACAGGGGAGGTATGAGCAGTACTTC.

This clonotype has a handful of counts. The chain is built from TRBV7-2 and TRBJ1-3, with 8 bases that match TRBD1. The CDR3 has 14 amino acids. Unmatched junction bases numbered 5, after V lost 5 bases and J lost 5 bases. Looked up from germline, CDR1 is SGHTA and CDR2 is FQGNSA. This chain's CDR3 is CASSRGQGRNTIYF. DNA for the CDR3: TGTGCCAGCAGCCGAGGACAGGGCCGAAACACCATATATTTT.

There are many counts of this clonotype. The V gene is TRBV4-1, the J gene TRBJ2-2, with TRBD1 matching over 8 bases. Losses at the gene ends were 0 bases for V and 3 bases for J; bases not matched to a gene: 6. Germline V lookup: CDR1 MGHRA, CDR2 YSYEKL. This CDR3 is 17 amino acids long. DNA for the CDR3: TGCGCCAGCAGCCAAGATGAGGGACAGGTATACACCGGGGAGCTGTTTTTT. Amino acid sequence: CASSQDEGQVYTGELFF.

Points on this clonotype: Being one base from a much bigger clone, this may be a read error. The rearrangement uses TRBV12-3 or TRBV12-4 and TRBJ2-5; D might be TRBD1 (6 bases). CDR3 size: 14 residues. The CDR3 bases are TGTACCAGCAGTTTTAGGGACAACGTGCAGACCCAGTACTTC. Its protein product is CTSSFRDNVQTQYF.

V gene TRBV5-8 combines with J gene TRBJ2-4; D might be TRBD2 (5 bases). V lost 4 bases to trimming and J lost 2 bases, with 19 bases between them. Germline-derived CDR1 and CDR2 are SGHTS and YDEGEE. This CDR3 has 17 amino acids. The CDR3 here is CASSAAFGRGTKNIQYF. CDR3 bases: TGTGCCAGCAGCGCCGCCTTTGGGAGAGGGACCAAAAACATTCAGTACTTC.

The table lists this clonotype with a few counts. The chain recombines TRBV27 with TRBJ1-2, with TRBD1 as a possible D gene (6 bases). Germline CDR1 reads MNHEY; CDR2 reads SMNVEV (reference sequence). CDR3 length equals 14 residues. The V gene lost 2 bases and the J gene lost 3 bases, with 10 bases spanning the gap. CDR3 bases: TGTGCCAGCAGTTTAACACAGGGCTACTATGGCTACACCTTC. It yields the protein CASSLTQGYYGYTF.

The chain recombines TRBV18 with TRBJ2-7, with a tentative D call TRBD2 (5 bases). Germline CDR1 and CDR2: KGHSH and LQKENI. V was clipped by 0 bases and J by 6 bases, with 12 bases between them. CDR3 length equals 14 residues. CDR3 sequence reads: CASSPPPGGSEQYF. The CDR3 coding sequence is TGTGCCAGCTCACCACCCCCCGGAGGAAGCGAGCAGTACTTC.

Comment on this clonotype: A much larger clone lies a single base off, so this may be a read error. V usage is TRBV28 and J usage is TRBJ2-7; D is undetermined. Germline V lookup: CDR1 MDHEN, CDR2 SYDVKM. The CDR3 is made up of 11 amino acids. The CDR3 sequence is CAGSLKYEQYF. CDR3 sequence (DNA): TGTGCCGGCAGTTTAAAGTACGAGCAGTACTTC.

In this sample, this clonotype turned up many times. The J gene is TRBJ2-3, the V gene TRBV4-3, with D possibly being TRBD2 (6 bases). Trimming removed 1 base from V and 0 bases from J, with 14 bases in between. The germline V gene has CDR1 LGHNA and CDR2 YSLEER. The CDR3 contains 17 residues. In nucleotides, the CDR3 is TGCGCCAGCAGCCAAGGTTTCGCTAGCGCGAGCACAGATACGCAGTATTTT. It specifies CASSQGFASASTDTQYF.

This clonotype showed up just a few times. The chain couples TRBV7-9 to TRBJ1-6; 8 bases align to TRBD1. The CDR3 spans 15 residues. After removal of 5 bases from V and 7 bases from J, the junction contained 7 bases not matched to a gene. CDR1 and CDR2 (germline): SEHNR, FQNEAQ (reference sequence). The CDR3 region is CASSLGQGRNSPLHF. As DNA, the CDR3 is TGTGCCAGCAGCCTTGGACAGGGACGAAATTCACCCCTCCACTTT.